This TCR beta chain was profiled in a study of blood T cell repertoires in COVID-19. Study-wide context: Acute and convalescent COVID-19 samples came from the United States, Italy and Spain. Sources were T cells, B-cell-depleted T cells, or PBMCs; the material itself was cDNA or gDNA.

This clone was seen only once. In the original workflow: Estimates of nucleated cell counts were drawn from the amplification of reference gene primers. Method: immunoSEQ multiplex PCR; TCRdb's copy keeps in-frame clones and lacks some. The V and J calls and the clone size are those of that table, but D and trimming were determined from the DNA. The sample has 55,000 to 65,000 clones; around 87% are singletons. Trimming took off 1 base at V and 9 bases at J, with 16 bases between the two ends. The CDR3 is 16 amino acids. Germline assignment: CDR1 SGHTA and CDR2 FQGNSA. The rearrangement joins TRBV7-2 to TRBJ1-6, with D maybe TRBD1 (5 bases). Specimen: peripheral blood. The sequence was collected from a man aged 60-69 years with active or convalescent COVID-19. The CDR3 DNA follows: TGTGCCAGCAGCTTAGATTCGCAGGGCTTCGGTTCACCCCTCCACTTT. It is translated as CASSLDSQGFGSPLHF. The whole variable domain, filled in from reference TRBV7-2 and TRBJ1-6, reads GAGVSQSPSNKVTEKGKDVELRCDPISGHTALYWYRQSLGQGLEFLIYFQGNSAPDKSGLPSDRFSAERTGGSVSTLTIQRTQQEDSAVYLCASSLDSQGFGSPLHFGNGTRLTVT.